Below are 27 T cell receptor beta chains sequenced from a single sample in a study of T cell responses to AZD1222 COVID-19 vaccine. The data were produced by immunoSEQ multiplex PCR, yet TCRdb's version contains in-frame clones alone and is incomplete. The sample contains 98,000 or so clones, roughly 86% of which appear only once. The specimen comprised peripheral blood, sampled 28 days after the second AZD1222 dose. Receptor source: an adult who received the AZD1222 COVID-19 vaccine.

CDR3 nucleotide sequence: TGCGCCAGCAGCCAAGGTCCCGAGACTAGCGGGTTAAATGAGCAGTTCTTC. Translation: CASSQGPETSGLNEQFF. This chain joins TRBV4-1 and TRBJ2-1, with TRBD2 identical over 10 bases. This CDR3 is built from 17 residues. Germline CDR1 reads MGHRA; CDR2 reads YSYEKL. V was pared by 1 base and J by 7 bases, with 10 bases of the junction left unmatched.

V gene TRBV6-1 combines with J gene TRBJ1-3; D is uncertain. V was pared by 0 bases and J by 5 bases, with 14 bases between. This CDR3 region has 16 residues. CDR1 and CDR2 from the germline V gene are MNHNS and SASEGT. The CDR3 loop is CASSEAYGSLRNTIYF. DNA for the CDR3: TGTGCCAGCAGTGAAGCCTACGGGTCGCTTAGAAACACCATATATTTT.

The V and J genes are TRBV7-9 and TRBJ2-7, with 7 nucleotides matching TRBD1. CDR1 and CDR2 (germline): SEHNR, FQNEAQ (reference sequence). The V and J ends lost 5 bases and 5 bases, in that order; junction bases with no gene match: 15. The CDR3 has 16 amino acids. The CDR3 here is CASSEKDREEVDEQYF. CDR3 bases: TGTGCCAGCAGCGAAAAAGACAGGGAAGAAGTCGACGAGCAGTACTTC.

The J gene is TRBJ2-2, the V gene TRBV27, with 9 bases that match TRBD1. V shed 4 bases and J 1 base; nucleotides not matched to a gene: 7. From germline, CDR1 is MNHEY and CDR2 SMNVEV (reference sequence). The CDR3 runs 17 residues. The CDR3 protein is CASSSLGTGRNTGELFF. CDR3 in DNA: TGTGCCAGCAGTTCCCTCGGGACAGGGCGGAACACCGGGGAGCTGTTTTTT.

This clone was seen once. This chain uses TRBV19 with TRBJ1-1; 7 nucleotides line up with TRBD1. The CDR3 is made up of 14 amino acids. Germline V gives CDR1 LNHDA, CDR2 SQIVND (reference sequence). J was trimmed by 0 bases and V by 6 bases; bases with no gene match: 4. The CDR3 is CASREGQVNTEAFF. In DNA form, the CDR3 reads TGTGCCAGTAGGGAAGGACAGGTGAACACTGAAGCTTTCTTT.

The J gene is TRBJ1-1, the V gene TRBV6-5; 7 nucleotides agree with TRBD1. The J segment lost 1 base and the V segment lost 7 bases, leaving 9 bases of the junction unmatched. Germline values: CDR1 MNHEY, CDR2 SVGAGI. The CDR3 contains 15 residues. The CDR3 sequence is CASTKGAFKNTEAFF. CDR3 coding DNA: TGTGCCAGCACCAAGGGGGCGTTTAAGAACACTGAAGCTTTCTTT.

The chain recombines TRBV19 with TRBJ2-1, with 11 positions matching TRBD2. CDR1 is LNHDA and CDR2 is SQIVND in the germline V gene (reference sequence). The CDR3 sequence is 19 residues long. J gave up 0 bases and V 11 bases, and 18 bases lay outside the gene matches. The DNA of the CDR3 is TGTGCCTCCAAAGCCGGACTAGCGGGTCTCCTCGGCTCCTACAATGAGCAGTTCTTC. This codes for CASKAGLAGLLGSYNEQFF.

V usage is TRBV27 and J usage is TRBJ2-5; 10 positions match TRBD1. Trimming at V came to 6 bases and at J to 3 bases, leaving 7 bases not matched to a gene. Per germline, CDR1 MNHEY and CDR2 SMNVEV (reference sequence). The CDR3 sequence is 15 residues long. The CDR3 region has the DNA TGTGCCAGCAGCCGCGACAGGGGGCCCAAAGAGACCCAGTACTTC. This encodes CASSRDRGPKETQYF.

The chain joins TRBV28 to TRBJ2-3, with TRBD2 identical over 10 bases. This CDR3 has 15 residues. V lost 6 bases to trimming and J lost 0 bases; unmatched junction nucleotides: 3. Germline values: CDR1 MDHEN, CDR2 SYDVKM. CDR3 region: CASRATSGSTDTQYF. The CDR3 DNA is TGTGCCAGCAGGGCGACTAGCGGGAGCACAGATACGCAGTATTTT. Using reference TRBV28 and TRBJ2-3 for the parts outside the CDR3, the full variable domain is DVKVTQSSRYLVKRTGEKVFLECVQDMDHENMFWYRQDPGLGLRLIYFSYDVKMKEKGDIPEGYSVSREKKERFSLILESASTNQTSMYLCASRATSGSTDTQYFGPGTRLTVL.

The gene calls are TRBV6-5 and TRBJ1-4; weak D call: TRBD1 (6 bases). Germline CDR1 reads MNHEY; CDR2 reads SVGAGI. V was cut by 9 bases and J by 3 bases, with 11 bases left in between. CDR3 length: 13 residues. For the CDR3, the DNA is TGTGCCAGTAACAGGGCTCCTAATGAAAAACTGTTTTTT. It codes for CASNRAPNEKLFF.

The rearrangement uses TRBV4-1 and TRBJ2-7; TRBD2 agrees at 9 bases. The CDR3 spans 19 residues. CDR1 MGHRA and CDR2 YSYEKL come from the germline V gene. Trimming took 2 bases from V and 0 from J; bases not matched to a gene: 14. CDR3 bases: TGCGCCAGCAGCCAACCCGACCGGAGGGGTAGCGGGAGCTCCTACGAGCAGTACTTC. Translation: CASSQPDRRGSGSSYEQYF.

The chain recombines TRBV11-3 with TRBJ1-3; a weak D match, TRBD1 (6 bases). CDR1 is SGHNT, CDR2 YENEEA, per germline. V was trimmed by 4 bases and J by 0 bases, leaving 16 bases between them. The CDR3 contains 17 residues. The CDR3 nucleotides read TGTGCCAGCAGCTCGTCGACAGGAAATCCCTCTGGAAACACCATATATTTT. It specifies CASSSSTGNPSGNTIYF. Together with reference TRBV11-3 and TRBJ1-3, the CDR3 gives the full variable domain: EAGVVQSPRYKIIEKKQPVAFWCNPISGHNTLYWYLQNLGQGPELLIRYENEEAVDDSQLPKDRFSAERLKGVDSTLKIQPAELGDSAVYLCASSSSTGNPSGNTIYFGEGSWLTVV.

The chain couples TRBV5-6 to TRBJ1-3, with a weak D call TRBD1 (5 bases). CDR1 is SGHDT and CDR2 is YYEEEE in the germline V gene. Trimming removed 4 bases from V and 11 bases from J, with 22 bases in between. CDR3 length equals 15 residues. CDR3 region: CASSPGHRISLPIYF. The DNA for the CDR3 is TGTGCCAGCAGCCCCGGACACCGGATTTCTCTCCCCATATATTTT.

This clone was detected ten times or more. CDR3 coding DNA: TGCAGCGTTGGACGAGGGGGGGTCTCCTACGAGCAGTACTTC. Amino acids: CSVGRGGVSYEQYF. The chain carries TRBV29-1 and TRBJ2-7; D perhaps matches TRBD2 (7 bases). Germline CDR1 and CDR2: SQVTM and ANQGSEA. CDR3 length: 14 residues. Trimming cost V 4 bases and J 0 bases, with 13 bases left between them.

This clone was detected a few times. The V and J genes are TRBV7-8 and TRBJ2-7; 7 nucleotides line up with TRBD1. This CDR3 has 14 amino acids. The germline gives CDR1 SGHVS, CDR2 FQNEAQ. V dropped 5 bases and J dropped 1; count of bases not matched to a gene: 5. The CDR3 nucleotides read TGTGCCAGCAGCCGACAGGGTCGGTCCTACGAGCAGTACTTC. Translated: CASSRQGRSYEQYF.

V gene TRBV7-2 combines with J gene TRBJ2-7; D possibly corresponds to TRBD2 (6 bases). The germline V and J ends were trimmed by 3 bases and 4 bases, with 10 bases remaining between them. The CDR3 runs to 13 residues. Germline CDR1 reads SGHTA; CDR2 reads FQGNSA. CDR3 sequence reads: CASSFGGPYEQYF. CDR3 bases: TGTGCCAGCAGCTTCGGGGGTCCTTACGAGCAGTACTTC.

The CDR3 loop reads CASSLGTALGEQYF. CDR3 nucleotides: TGTGCCAGCAGCCTCGGGACAGCCCTCGGCGAGCAGTACTTC. The V and J genes are TRBV9 and TRBJ2-7, with 7 bases lining up with TRBD1. The CDR3 covers 14 residues. V shed 4 bases, J shed 6 bases, and the junction held 10 bases outside the gene matches. The V gene's germline CDR1 is SGDLS and CDR2 YYNGEE.

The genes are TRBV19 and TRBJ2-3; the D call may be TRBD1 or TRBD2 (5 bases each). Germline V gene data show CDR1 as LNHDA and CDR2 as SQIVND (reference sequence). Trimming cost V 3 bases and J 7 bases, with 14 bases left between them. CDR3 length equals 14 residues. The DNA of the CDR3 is TGTGCCAGTAGTATGGGAGTTGAGGGGAATACGCAGTATTTT. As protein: CASSMGVEGNTQYF.

Here the CDR3 DNA reads TGCGCCAGCAGGCCAGGGGGCGCGAACACAGATACGCAGTATTTT. It specifies CASRPGGANTDTQYF. The chain links TRBV5-1 to TRBJ2-3; TRBD1 aligns across 8 bases. The CDR3 runs to 15 residues. CDR1 and CDR2 (germline): SGHRS, YFSETQ. J was trimmed by 2 bases and V by 5 bases; bases with no gene match: 7.

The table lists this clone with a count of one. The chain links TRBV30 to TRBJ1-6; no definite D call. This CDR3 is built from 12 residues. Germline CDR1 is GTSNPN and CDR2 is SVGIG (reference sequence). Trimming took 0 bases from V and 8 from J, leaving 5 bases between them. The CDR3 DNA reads TGTGCCTGGAGTGTTAACCATTCACCCCTCCACTTT. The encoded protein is CAWSVNHSPLHF. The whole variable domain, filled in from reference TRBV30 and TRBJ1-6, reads SQTIHQWPATLVQPVGSPLSLECTVEGTSNPNLYWYRQAAGRGLQLLFYSVGIGQISSEVPQNLSASRPQDRQFILSSKKLLLSDSGFYLCAWSVNHSPLHFGNGTRLTVT.

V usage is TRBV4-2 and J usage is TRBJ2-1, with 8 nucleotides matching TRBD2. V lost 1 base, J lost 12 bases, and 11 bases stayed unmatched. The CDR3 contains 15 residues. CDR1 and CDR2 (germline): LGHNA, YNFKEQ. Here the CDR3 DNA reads TGTGCCAGCAGCCAAGCTATGGCGGGAGGTGGTTGGCAGTTCTTC. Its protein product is CASSQAMAGGGWQFF.

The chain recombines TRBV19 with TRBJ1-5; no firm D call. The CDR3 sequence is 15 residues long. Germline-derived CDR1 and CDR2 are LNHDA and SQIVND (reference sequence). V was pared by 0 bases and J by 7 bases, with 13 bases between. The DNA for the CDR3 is TGTGCCAGTAGTATAGATACGAGAAGGGCACAGCCCCAGCATTTT. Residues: CASSIDTRRAQPQHF.

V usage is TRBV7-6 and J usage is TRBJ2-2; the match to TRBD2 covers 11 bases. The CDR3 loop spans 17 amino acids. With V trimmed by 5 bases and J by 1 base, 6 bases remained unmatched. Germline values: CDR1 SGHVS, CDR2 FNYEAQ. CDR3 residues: CASSPTSGIGNTGELFF. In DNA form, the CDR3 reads TGTGCCAGCAGCCCGACTAGCGGGATAGGGAACACCGGGGAGCTGTTTTTT.

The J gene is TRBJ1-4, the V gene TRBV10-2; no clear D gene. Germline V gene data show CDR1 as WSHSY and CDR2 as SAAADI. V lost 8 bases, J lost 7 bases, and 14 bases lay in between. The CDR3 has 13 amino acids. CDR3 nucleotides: TGCGCCAGCTCCACCACCAGCGGTGAAAAACTGTTTTTT. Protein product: CASSTTSGEKLFF.

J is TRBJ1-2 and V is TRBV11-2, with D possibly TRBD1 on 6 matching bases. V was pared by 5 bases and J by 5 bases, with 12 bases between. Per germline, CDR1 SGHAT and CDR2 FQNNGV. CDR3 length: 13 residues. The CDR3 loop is CASSRGGEYGYTF. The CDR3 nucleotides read TGTGCCAGCAGCCGAGGGGGGGAATATGGCTACACCTTC.

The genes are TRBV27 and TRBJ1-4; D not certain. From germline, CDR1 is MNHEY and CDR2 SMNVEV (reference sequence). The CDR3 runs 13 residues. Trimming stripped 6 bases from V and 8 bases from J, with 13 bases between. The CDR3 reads CASSLGRTEKLFF. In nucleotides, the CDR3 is TGTGCCAGCAGCTTAGGACGGACCGAAAAACTGTTTTTT. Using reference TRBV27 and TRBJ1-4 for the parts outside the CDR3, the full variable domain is EAQVTQNPRYLITVTGKKLTVTCSQNMNHEYMSWYRQDPGLGLRQIYYSMNVEVTDKGDVPEGYKVSRKEKRNFPLILESPSPNQTSLYFCASSLGRTEKLFFGSGTQLSVL.

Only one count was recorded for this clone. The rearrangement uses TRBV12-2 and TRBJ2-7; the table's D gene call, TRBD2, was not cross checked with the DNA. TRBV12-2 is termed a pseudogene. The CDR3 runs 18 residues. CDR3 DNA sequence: TGTGCAAGTCGCTTCCTTTGGGAGGTTTTAGCGGGAGGCTACGAGCAGTACTTC. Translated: CASRFLWEVLAGGYEQYF.